Listed here are 23 T cell receptor beta chains from one sample, sequenced in a study of T cell responses to AZD1222 COVID-19 vaccine. Sequencing used immunoSEQ multiplex PCR; TCRdb keeps in-frame clones, though not all of them. The sample has some 110,000 clones, 80% to 90% seen once. The sequences come from peripheral blood, collected on day 0 of AZD1222 vaccination. Source of these receptors: an adult in good health.

This rearrangement joins TRBV28 to TRBJ1-4; a weak D match, TRBD1 (5 bases). Germline lookup yields CDR1 MDHEN and CDR2 SYDVKM. V was clipped by 6 bases and J by 5 bases, with 13 bases between them. CDR3 length: 14 amino acids. CDR3 loop: CASSLGPLNEKLFF. The CDR3 DNA is TGTGCCAGCAGCCTGGGACCGTTAAATGAAAAACTGTTTTTT.

V gene TRBV28 combines with J gene TRBJ1-2; no firm D call. Trimming pared 3 bases from V and 3 bases from J, leaving 14 bases between. The CDR3 is made up of 15 amino acids. The germline V gene encodes CDR1 MDHEN and CDR2 SYDVKM. The chain's CDR3 is CASSLGGRLDYGYTF. The CDR3 DNA sequence: TGTGCCAGCAGTTTGGGAGGAAGGCTGGACTATGGCTACACCTTC.

The V call is TRBV28, the J call TRBJ1-2; the match to TRBD1 covers 7 bases. Trimming took 5 bases from V and 4 from J; bases not matched to a gene: 13. Germline lookup yields CDR1 MDHEN and CDR2 SYDVKM. The CDR3 has 16 amino acids. The CDR3 reads CASSLHQLRQGYGYTF. In DNA, the CDR3 is TGTGCCAGCAGTCTACACCAATTAAGACAGGGCTATGGCTACACCTTC.

The rearrangement links TRBV6-5 to TRBJ1-1; D unresolved. V lost 2 bases to trimming and J lost 5 bases, with 9 bases between them. Germline V lookup: CDR1 MNHEY, CDR2 SVGAGI. The CDR3 runs 13 residues. The DNA of the CDR3 is TGTGCCAGCAGTTACGATTCTAGGACTGAAGCTTTCTTT. This encodes CASSYDSRTEAFF.

This sequence joins TRBV12-5 and TRBJ2-7, with 10 nucleotides matching TRBD1. This CDR3 is built from 15 residues. In germline, CDR1 is LGHNT, CDR2 FRNRAP. V dropped 7 bases and J dropped 5; count of bases not matched to a gene: 11. The CDR3 region has the DNA TGTGCTAGTGCCGAAGGACAGGGGGGATTACACGAGCAGTACTTC. Translating it yields CASAEGQGGLHEQYF. The whole variable domain, filled in from reference TRBV12-5 and TRBJ2-7, reads DARVTQTPRHKVTEMGQEVTMRCQPILGHNTVFWYRQTMMQGLELLAYFRNRAPLDDSGMPKDRFSAEMPDATLATLKIQPSEPRDSAVYFCASAEGQGGLHEQYFGPGTRLTVT.

This clone was found a few times. The V and J genes are TRBV4-1 and TRBJ2-7; 13 bases are shared with TRBD2. Unmatched junction bases numbered 10, after V lost 1 base and J lost 4 bases. The germline CDR1 and CDR2 sequences are MGHRA and YSYEKL. The CDR3 covers 18 residues. The CDR3 coding sequence is TGCGCCAGCAGCCAAGCCTTCCCGACTAGCGGGAGGTTGTACGAGCAGTACTTC. Translation: CASSQAFPTSGRLYEQYF.

Written as DNA, the CDR3 is TGTGCCAGCAGTTACGGGGGGAACACTGAAGCTTTCTTT. Translation: CASSYGGNTEAFF. The chain has TRBV6-5 and TRBJ1-1, with D perhaps matching TRBD1 (5 bases). V lost 2 bases, J lost 1 base, and 5 bases lay in between. The germline gives CDR1 MNHEY, CDR2 SVGAGI. The CDR3 runs 13 residues.

This clone occurred once. The chain uses TRBV7-2 and TRBJ1-3; TRBD1 aligns across 7 bases. Germline V gives CDR1 SGHTA, CDR2 FQGNSA. J gave up 0 bases and V 5 bases, and 4 bases lay outside the gene matches. The CDR3 spans 15 residues. Here the CDR3 DNA reads TGTGCCAGCAGCCACAGGGGCGGCTCTGGAAACACCATATATTTT. Amino acid sequence: CASSHRGGSGNTIYF. Full variable domain (missing parts from reference TRBV7-2 and TRBJ1-3): GAGVSQSPSNKVTEKGKDVELRCDPISGHTALYWYRQSLGQGLEFLIYFQGNSAPDKSGLPSDRFSAERTGGSVSTLTIQRTQQEDSAVYLCASSHRGGSGNTIYFGEGSWLTVV.

Worth noting for this clone: Within the sample, other DNA sequences also encode this same CDR3. J is TRBJ2-3 and V is TRBV7-9; TRBD2 agrees at 13 bases. Per the germline V gene, CDR1 is SEHNR and CDR2 is FQNEAQ (reference sequence). V gave up 5 bases and J gave up 2 bases; unmatched junction bases: 4. The CDR3 spans 16 residues. The CDR3 nucleotides read TGTGCCAGCAGCCTCGGGACTAGCGGGAACACAGATACGCAGTATTTT. Translating gives CASSLGTSGNTDTQYF.

V usage is TRBV7-2 and J usage is TRBJ2-7, with D possibly TRBD1 on 5 matching bases. The CDR3 spans 14 residues. Germline V gene lookup returns CDR1 SGHTA and CDR2 FQGNSA. V was clipped by 4 bases and J by 1 base, with 11 bases between them. The DNA of the CDR3 is TGTGCCAGCAGCTCCGCGACAGTATCCTACGAGCAGTACTTC. It translates to CASSSATVSYEQYF.

The chain couples TRBV7-9 to TRBJ1-3, with 7 bases that match TRBD1. Trimming cost V 5 bases and J 0 bases; bases outside gene matches: 7. Looked up from germline, CDR1 is SEHNR and CDR2 is FQNEAQ (reference sequence). This CDR3 contains 16 residues. The CDR3 sequence is CASSPGQLNSGNTIYF. The CDR3 nucleotides are TGTGCCAGCAGCCCGGGACAGCTTAACTCTGGAAACACCATATATTTT.

The chain couples TRBV7-8 to TRBJ2-7; D is unclear. CDR3 length equals 14 residues. Germline V gene lookup returns CDR1 SGHVS and CDR2 FQNEAQ. V was trimmed by 5 bases and J by 1 base, leaving 12 bases between them. CDR3 loop: CASSPSASSYEQYF. The DNA for the CDR3 is TGTGCCAGCAGCCCCAGTGCCAGTTCCTACGAGCAGTACTTC.

This chain uses TRBV7-7 with TRBJ2-5; a weak D match, TRBD1 (5 bases). With 3 bases removed from V and 1 base from J, the gap between germline ends came to 9 bases. Germline loops: CDR1 SSHAT, CDR2 FNYEAQ (reference sequence). The CDR3 covers 14 residues. The DNA of the CDR3 is TGTGCCAGCAGCTTCGGCAGGGCCCAAGAGACCCAGTACTTC. This translates into CASSFGRAQETQYF.

As concerns this clone: At the DNA level, this CDR3 is encoded by other sequences in the same sample as well. CDR3 amino acids: CASSPGTSSYEQYF. The DNA of the CDR3 is TGTGCCAGCAGCCCCGGGACTAGCTCCTACGAGCAGTACTTC. The chain has TRBV7-2 and TRBJ2-7, with TRBD2 identical over 8 bases. CDR3 length: 14 amino acids. Germline V gene data show CDR1 as SGHTA and CDR2 as FQGNSA. Trimming cost V 5 bases and J 0 bases; bases outside gene matches: 3.

This chain joins TRBV11-2 and TRBJ1-3; possibly TRBD1 for D (5 bases). The CDR3 spans 14 residues. V was pared by 5 bases and J by 3 bases, with 11 bases between. Germline CDR1 and CDR2: SGHAT and FQNNGV. The CDR3 reads CASSLRGDGNTIYF. The DNA of the CDR3 is TGTGCCAGCAGCCTAAGGGGTGATGGAAACACCATATATTTT.

The CDR3 region has the DNA TGTGCCAGCAGCTCGCGTGGCAGGAGTGTTTCCTACGAGCAGTACTTC. This translates into CASSSRGRSVSYEQYF. The chain is built from TRBV11-2 and TRBJ2-7; D remains unclear. The CDR3 sequence is 16 residues long. CDR1 SGHAT and CDR2 FQNNGV come from the germline V gene. Trimming cost V 4 bases and J 1 base, with 17 bases left between them.

The table lists this clone with a few counts. This rearrangement joins TRBV6-5 to TRBJ1-3; 10 bases are a match to TRBD1. This CDR3 has 15 residues. Germline CDR1 is MNHEY and CDR2 is SVGAGI. J gave up 6 bases and V 7 bases, and 9 bases lay outside the gene matches. The CDR3 region is CASKGTGDRINTIYF. The CDR3 DNA reads TGTGCCAGCAAGGGGACAGGGGACCGTATAAACACCATATATTTT.

This chain links TRBV7-9 with TRBJ1-3; TRBD1 is a possible D gene (5 bases). Trimming took 1 base from V and 0 from J, leaving 10 bases between them. Germline V gene data show CDR1 as SEHNR and CDR2 as FQNEAQ (reference sequence). This CDR3 region has 16 residues. CDR3 loop: CASSLGGARSGNTIYF. In DNA form, the CDR3 reads TGTGCCAGCAGCTTAGGAGGGGCCCGCTCTGGAAACACCATATATTTT.

The V call is TRBV11-2, the J call TRBJ2-3, with 11 bases fitting TRBD2. The V segment lost 4 bases and the J segment 4 bases; nucleotides outside the gene matches: 4. Germline V gene lookup returns CDR1 SGHAT and CDR2 FQNNGV. The CDR3 loop spans 15 amino acids. CDR3 DNA: TGTGCCAGCAGCTCGAGACTAGCGGGGTCAGATACGCAGTATTTT. This codes for CASSSRLAGSDTQYF.

The chain is built from TRBV24-1 and TRBJ2-1, with D tentatively TRBD2 (5 bases). Germline V lookup: CDR1 KGHDR, CDR2 SFDVKD. V shed 3 bases and J shed 0 bases, with 8 bases lying between them. The CDR3 is made up of 15 amino acids. The CDR3 DNA is TGTGCCACCAGTGATGTAGGGAGCTCCTACAATGAGCAGTTCTTC. Translating it yields CATSDVGSSYNEQFF.

The chain joins TRBV7-9 to TRBJ1-1; D is unclear. V lost 4 bases and J 4 bases, leaving 16 bases between the germline ends. Germline CDR1 is SEHNR and CDR2 is FQNEAQ (reference sequence). The CDR3 totals 15 residues. CDR3 nucleotide sequence: TGTGCCAGCAGCTCCCCCCCGGCAGTCCTCACTGAAGCTTTCTTT. Translated, it gives CASSSPPAVLTEAFF.

This clone was recorded once. The rearrangement uses TRBV23-1 and TRBJ2-3; maybe TRBD1 (6 bases). TRBV23-1 is sorted into the ORF group, with uncertain function. The CDR3 is made up of 15 amino acids. Deletions cut 9 bases from V and 10 bases from J, with 26 bases between. CDR3 nucleotides: TGCGCCAGTCCGGGCGCCCAGGGGAAAGTCGCGGCGCAGTATTTT. Amino acids: CASPGAQGKVAAQYF.

In its sample, this clone was seen a few times. The chain joins TRBV7-8 to TRBJ1-2, with 7 bases fitting TRBD1. The CDR3 contains 13 residues. Germline-derived CDR1 and CDR2 are SGHVS and FQNEAQ. The V segment lost 1 base and the J segment 9 bases; nucleotides outside the gene matches: 5. CDR3 sequence (DNA): TGTGCCAGCAGCTTAGACAGGGGAGGGAGCTACACCTTC. Amino acids: CASSLDRGGSYTF.